The following is a T cell receptor (beta chain) sequence with its context. Its antigen is still unknown. Base qualities were left out, and no much larger clone turns up one base away. This entry is derived from a study of shared clonotypes between healthy human individuals (dated by TCRdb to the early 2020s). As for the study more broadly: Three men and two women, aged 18 to 49 years, made up the cohort. Per donor, three plates each were used for CD4 naive and CD4 memory, two for CD8 naive, and one for CD8 memory. To estimate repertoire size and how much clonotype sharing occurs between individuals, the study deeply sequenced the blood TCR repertoires of about five healthy adults. Libraries were prepared and TCR repertoires were sequenced by different laboratories using diverse techniques, in order to increase sequencing depth and limit assay-specific biases. Per donor, leukapheresis produced somewhere between about 0.8 and 9 billion PBMCs.

Using the deep immunoSEQ assay, TCR CDR3 regions were amplified from genomic DNA by multiplex PCR. Extracted genomic DNA from each cell subset was spread evenly across all wells of several immunoSEQ 96-well plates, with each plate serving as a replicate. For sorted subsets, roughly 200 ng of genomic DNA, equivalent to 30,000 or so T cell genomes, went into each replicate PCR. Purified libraries were quantified with a Qubit 3.0 fluorometer, sized on a Bioanalyzer 2100, and re-quantified with the KAPA Library Quantification kit. Every immunoSEQ 96-well plate was sequenced on a dedicated single-read 150-cycle Illumina NextSeq 550 flow cell. As for the original processing: The immunoSEQ output contained only junctional sequences without quality scores, so filtering could not match that applied to full-length reads. To assign V/J genes and CDR3, sequences were annotated using PyIR, a Python wrapper for IgBLAST v1.9, with IMGT germline references. Reads were removed for weak V/J assignments (E-value above 1e-6), missing CDR3, stop codons, out-of-frame junctions, or ambiguous translated residues. V3J clonotypes were defined by identical inferred V gene, J gene, and CDR3 amino acid sequence. The percentage overlap between two repertoires was calculated by dividing the number of shared unique clonotypes by the size of the smaller repertoire. RTK rarefaction, the Chao1 estimator, and Recon v2.1 estimates of unobserved clonotypes were used to assess repertoire richness. Generation probabilities were computed with OLGA for all TCRbeta clonotypes obtained by the gDNA method from four donors. TCRdb carries this immuneACCESS record with in-frame sequences only. Its versions omit some clonotypes, under half of them owing to an unresolved V gene in the studies checked, with the rest unexplained. The DNA was the basis for D and trimming; V, J and clone size are from that table. The sample contains 2.3 million or so clones, over 90% of them found a single time. 0.39% of the sample is in the top ten clones.

Broad study findings and their caveats: Rarefaction of sorted-subset datasets indicated incomplete sequencing despite the large sequencing depth. Pairwise subsampling led to the expectation that sequencing depth would affect the degree of clonotype sharing among donors. Higher generation probabilities were observed for clonotypes shared by all four sorted-subset donors than for non-shared clonotypes. Sharing across several donors was observed for about 4.8% of naive CD4, over 3% of naive CD8, about 2.3% of memory CD4, and over 0.3% of memory CD8 clonotypes. Larger estimated clonotype richness was generally found for naive subsets than for memory subsets. Because the study included only a small number of donors, the genetic and exposure-history diversity represented was limited. Sampling was limited to blood, and TCR repertoires in tissue likely differ from TCR repertoires in blood.

The CDR3 sequence holds 15 residues, the cysteine and phenylalanine included. Only the CDR3 region is kept as DNA, spanning 45 bases read in frame from base 1. Clipping removes 2 bases from V and 6 bases from J, with 5 as the unmatched junction base count. CDR1 SGDLS and CDR2 YYNGEE were looked up in the germline V gene. Donors were healthy HIV-negative adults with no recently reported acute infections or vaccinations. Every donor was a Caucasian adult residing in Nashville, Tennessee, USA. CD4+ T cells were enriched by magnetic negative selection, after which naive cells were positively selected on CD45RA and the negative fraction was taken as the memory subset. Blood was collected by leukapheresis, and PBMCs were isolated by Ficoll-Histopaque density gradient centrifugation and then cryopreserved in liquid nitrogen vapor phase. Analytical flow cytometry was used to check the purity and quantity of each magnetically sorted T cell population. Each sorted fraction had its genomic DNA isolated and then quantified by UV absorbance on a Nanodrop 2000c.

The rearrangement joined TRBV9 to TRBJ2-2; a stretch of 9 junction bases matches TRBD1. The sequencing sample was made of naive CD4+ T cells from PBMCs. This specimen's cell subset or site label, interpreted: CD45RA+ positively selected. This clonotype was obtained from a man aged 18-30 years in good health. Some clones in this sample may be carry-over from other donors' samples. CDR3 loop: CASSVRDREPGELFF. The DNA sequence is as follows: TGTGCCAGCAGCGTCCGGGACAGGGAGCCCGGGGAGCTGTTTTTT.